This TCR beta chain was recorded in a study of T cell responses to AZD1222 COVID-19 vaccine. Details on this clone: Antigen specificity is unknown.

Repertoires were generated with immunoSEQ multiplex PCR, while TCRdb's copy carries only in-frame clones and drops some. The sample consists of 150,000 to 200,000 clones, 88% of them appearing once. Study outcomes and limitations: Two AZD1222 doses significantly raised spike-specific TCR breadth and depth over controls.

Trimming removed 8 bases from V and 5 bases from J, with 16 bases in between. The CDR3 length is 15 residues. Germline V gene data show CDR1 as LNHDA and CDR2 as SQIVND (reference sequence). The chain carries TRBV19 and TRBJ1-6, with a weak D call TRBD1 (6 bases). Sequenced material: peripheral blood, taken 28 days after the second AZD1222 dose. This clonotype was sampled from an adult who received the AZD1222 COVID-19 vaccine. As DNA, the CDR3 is TGTGCCAGTCTCCAAGGGACAACCAATAATTCACCCCTCCACTTT. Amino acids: CASLQGTTNNSPLHF.